The 3 T cell receptor beta chains given below trace back to one sample, sequenced in a study of blood T cell repertoires in COVID-19. Repertoires were generated with immunoSEQ multiplex PCR, while TCRdb's copy carries only in-frame clones and drops some. The table has over 60,000 clones, more than 75% seen once. Input material: peripheral blood. The receptors here all came from a woman aged 60-70 years with acute or convalescent COVID-19.

This sequence joins TRBV27 and TRBJ1-5, with D unclear. The CDR3 has 16 residues. V lost 9 bases, J lost 0 bases, and 18 bases lay in between. The V gene's germline CDR1 is MNHEY and CDR2 SMNVEV (reference sequence). CDR3 loop: CARNGLVSYSNQPQHF. CDR3 DNA: TGTGCCAGAAATGGTTTAGTTTCATATAGCAATCAGCCCCAGCATTTT.

This chain links TRBV7-2 with TRBJ2-3, with a tentative D call TRBD2 (6 bases). This CDR3 is built from 14 residues. Trimming removed 5 bases from V and 0 bases from J, with 9 bases in between. Germline V gene data show CDR1 as SGHTA and CDR2 as FQGNSA. The chain's CDR3 is CASSTGLSTDTQYF. The DNA of the CDR3 is TGTGCCAGCAGCACGGGACTTAGCACAGATACGCAGTATTTT.

V and J are TRBV19 and TRBJ1-2; weak D call: TRBD1 (5 bases). Trimming pared 3 bases from V and 5 bases from J, leaving 16 bases between. The CDR3 has 15 amino acids. Per germline, CDR1 LNHDA and CDR2 SQIVND (reference sequence). CDR3 DNA sequence: TGTGCCAGTAGTATGGGAGGGGCCGCCGAATATGGCTACACCTTC. Protein sequence: CASSMGGAAEYGYTF.